This T cell receptor beta chain was identified during a study of blood T cell repertoires in COVID-19 (dated by TCRdb to 2020 to 2022). Some background on the complete study: Collaborator samples came from the United States, Italy and Spain and covered acute and convalescent phases of COVID-19. A freely available public database, intended as a resource for researchers studying the immune response to SARS-CoV-2, is where the repertoires were released. Samples came from the ongoing ImmuneRACE study (first 160 participants) plus 1,254 subjects from 6 global collaborators. The sample metadata nearly always contained a de-identified subject ID, COVID-19 status, age in years and sex. The material from the prospective study consisted of cDNA or gDNA derived from T cells, B-cell-depleted T cells, or PBMCs. Where available, HLA class I and class II types were taken from metadata supplied by the sample provider and were not determined by assay-based typing. Subjects who had been exposed to COVID-19, were actively infected with it, or had recovered from it provided the deeply sampled blood TCRbeta repertoires that made up the dataset. Points the paper makes about the study in general: The amount of clinical and demographic metadata varied by source and participant and was provided uncurated.

A remark on this clone: Its specific antigen is unknown. No clone much larger than this one lies a single base away; base qualities are absent.

TCRbeta CDR3 regions were amplified from genomic DNA by means of the immunoSEQ Assay, a bias-controlled multiplex PCR. The authors' pipeline ran thus. Nucleated cell counts per sample were estimated from amplification of reference gene primers within the assay. To quantify the absolute abundance of each unique TCRbeta CDR3 rearrangement, sequence reads were collapsed and filtered. For each sample, productive Simpson clonality was calculated as the square root of Simpson's diversity index across productive rearrangements. This is the immuneACCESS table as TCRdb keeps it, with only in-frame sequences that have V and J called. A part of the clones is gone; compared with another copy, unresolved V genes explain less than half, and the rest is unexplained. V, J and clone size are those of that table, while D and trimming were read from the DNA. The sample data list about 200,000 clones, and about 88% of these were observed just once. The ten largest clones take up roughly a sixth of the sample.

The germline V gene encodes CDR1 KGHDR and CDR2 SFDVKD. V gives up 2 bases and J gives up 0 bases, and the segment between their germline ends measures 11 bases. From the cysteine up to the phenylalanine, the CDR3 has a length of 16 residues. This entry keeps only the CDR3 DNA: 48 bases, framed from base 1. One collaborating source in Seattle enrolled patients during active infection and followed them longitudinally through the course of disease. The collaborating institutions used their own protocols to collect whole blood in K2EDTA tubes. For TCRbeta analysis, collaborators shipped samples in one of three forms: frozen whole blood, isolated PBMCs, or DNA extracted from either of those sample types.

The chain is encoded by TRBV24-1 joined to TRBJ2-3, with a weak D call of TRBD2 (6 bases match). Material: peripheral blood. The clonotype comes from a man aged 45-60 years with COVID-19, enrolled during active disease. The CDR3 has the sequence CATSDSAGGSTDTQYF. At the DNA level, the sequence is TGTGCCACCAGTGATTCTGCCGGGGGTAGCACAGATACGCAGTATTTT.